The 21 T cell receptor beta chains reported below all come from one sample, sequenced in a study of blood T cell repertoires in COVID-19. TCRdb's copy holds only in-frame clones and misses some; the assay was immunoSEQ multiplex PCR. Of about 480,000 clones in the sample, roughly nine tenths were seen once. The specimen was PBMCs or T cells enriched from blood (not recorded which). Every receptor here comes from a woman younger than 35 with acute COVID-19.

The chain joins TRBV18 to TRBJ2-3; 13 bases agree with TRBD2. CDR1 and CDR2 (germline): KGHSH, LQKENI. J was trimmed by 3 bases and V by 3 bases; bases with no gene match: 0. This CDR3 is built from 15 residues. CDR3 DNA sequence: TGTGCCAGCTCACCGACTAGCGGGAGGACAGATACGCAGTATTTT. This sequence encodes CASSPTSGRTDTQYF.

CDR3 in DNA: TGCGCCAGCGATCCACGACTAGCGGGGGGCACCGGGGAGCTGTTTTTT. It translates to CASDPRLAGGTGELFF. The chain uses TRBV10-2 and TRBJ2-2; 13 nucleotides match TRBD2. V lost 8 bases to trimming and J lost 4 bases; unmatched junction nucleotides: 7. CDR3 length: 16 amino acids. Germline lookup yields CDR1 WSHSY and CDR2 SAAADI.

The chain joins TRBV7-2 to TRBJ1-2; D not certain. Trimming left V 1 base short and J 8 bases short, with 14 bases between. In germline, CDR1 is SGHTA, CDR2 FQGNSA. The CDR3 consists of 14 residues. CDR3 residues: CASSLGGIGYGYTF. In DNA, the CDR3 is TGTGCCAGCAGCTTAGGAGGGATAGGTTACGGCTACACCTTC.

This clone has only one observation. The chain links TRBV9 to TRBJ1-5; no firm D call. Germline loops: CDR1 SGDLS, CDR2 YYNGEE. This CDR3 contains 15 residues. The germline V and J ends were trimmed by 2 bases and 0 bases, with 9 bases remaining between them. CDR3 DNA: TGTGCCAGCAGCGTGGAGGGTAATAGCAATCAGCCCCAGCATTTT. Amino acid sequence: CASSVEGNSNQPQHF.

This chain uses TRBV18 with TRBJ2-7; 7 bases fit TRBD1. CDR1 is KGHSH and CDR2 is LQKENI in the germline V gene. V dropped 2 bases and J dropped 4; count of bases not matched to a gene: 2. The CDR3 has 13 amino acids. CDR3 in DNA: TGTGCCAGCTCACCAGGGACAGAATACGAGCAGTACTTC. Translating it yields CASSPGTEYEQYF.

This clone occurred once. The genes are TRBV4-3 and TRBJ1-6; a weak D match, TRBD1 (5 bases). This CDR3 contains 18 residues. V was pared by 2 bases and J by 9 bases, with 23 bases between. Germline loops: CDR1 LGHNA, CDR2 YSLEER. The CDR3 protein is CASSQYPQQDRVSSPLHF. Here the CDR3 DNA reads TGCGCCAGCAGCCAATACCCCCAACAGGACCGAGTGAGTTCACCCCTCCACTTT.

The J gene is TRBJ1-5, the V gene TRBV27; 7 bases align to TRBD1. The V gene end was trimmed by 8 bases and the J gene end by 9 bases; junction bases not matched to a gene: 16. CDR1 and CDR2 from the germline V gene are MNHEY and SMNVEV (reference sequence). The CDR3 spans 15 residues. The CDR3 protein is CASRGDSRGWWPQHF. The CDR3 region has the DNA TGTGCCAGCCGAGGGGACAGCCGGGGTTGGTGGCCCCAGCATTTT.

The chain employs TRBV28 and TRBJ2-7; 7 positions match TRBD2. Trimming cost V 5 bases and J 3 bases; bases outside gene matches: 4. The CDR3 runs 13 residues. Germline lookup yields CDR1 MDHEN and CDR2 SYDVKM. CDR3 nucleotides: TGTGCCAGCAGTGGACTAGTAATCTACGAGCAGTACTTC. Translating it yields CASSGLVIYEQYF.

The chain is built from TRBV19 and TRBJ1-1, with D maybe TRBD1 (5 bases). Looked up from germline, CDR1 is LNHDA and CDR2 is SQIVND (reference sequence). The CDR3 is made up of 13 amino acids. V shed 6 bases and J shed 4 bases, with 12 bases lying between them. The DNA for the CDR3 is TGTGCCAGTAGAATGGGGCGAGGCACTGAAGCTTTCTTT. As protein: CASRMGRGTEAFF.

The chain employs TRBV10-3 and TRBJ1-1; D unresolved. The CDR3 covers 15 residues. Germline CDR1 is ENHRY and CDR2 is SYGVKD. V gave up 3 bases and J gave up 1 base, with 12 bases separating them. CDR3 sequence reads: CAISDPGRRNTEAFF. The DNA for the CDR3 is TGTGCCATCAGTGACCCTGGGAGGAGGAACACTGAAGCTTTCTTT.

The chain joins TRBV2 to TRBJ2-7, with 8 bases matching TRBD1. After removal of 7 bases from V and 5 bases from J, the junction contained 7 bases not matched to a gene. Germline CDR1 and CDR2: SNHLY and FYNNEI. The CDR3 totals 13 residues. CDR3 sequence: CASNIDRGHEQYF. The CDR3 DNA is TGTGCCAGCAATATCGACAGGGGCCACGAGCAGTACTTC.

The chain couples TRBV7-9 to TRBJ1-2, with TRBD1 identical over 8 bases. The germline V gene has CDR1 SEHNR and CDR2 FQNEAQ (reference sequence). The CDR3 consists of 14 residues. V shed 4 bases and J 3 bases; nucleotides not matched to a gene: 4. The CDR3 nucleotides are TGTGCCAGCAGCTCAGGGGGCCCGGACTATGGCTACACCTTC. It yields the protein CASSSGGPDYGYTF.

This chain joins TRBV25-1 and TRBJ1-1; no reliable D call. This CDR3 is built from 12 residues. Germline CDR1 MGHDK, CDR2 SYGVNS. Trimming took 3 bases from V and 11 from J, leaving 13 bases between them. The CDR3 nucleotides are TGTGCCAGCAGTGAGGGTTTGGGGAGGGCTTTCTTT. Translating it yields CASSEGLGRAFF.

A word on this clone: This CDR3 fails to terminate in the conserved phenylalanine or tryptophan, so it likely reflects a read error. The DNA is left out, because the CDR3 cannot be placed on it with certainty; the CDR3 is given as TCRdb lists it. The CDR3 sequence: CASRPSPRLAGVSG. The chain uses TRBV10-1 and TRBJ2-7; the listed D gene, TRBD2, was not tested against the DNA. CDR1 is WNHNN, CDR2 SYGVQD, per germline (reference sequence). A total of 14 residues make up the CDR3, ends included.

The rearrangement joins TRBV9 to TRBJ2-5; 7 bases are a match to TRBD1. V shed 4 bases and J 5 bases; nucleotides not matched to a gene: 11. Germline values: CDR1 SGDLS, CDR2 YYNGEE. The CDR3 is made up of 15 amino acids. The CDR3 DNA is TGTGCCAGCAGCACCTACGGACAGGCCTCTGAGACCCAGTACTTC. It yields the protein CASSTYGQASETQYF.

This clone was detected only a few times. This chain uses TRBV5-1 with TRBJ1-2, with TRBD1 matching over 7 bases. V lost 0 bases to trimming and J lost 8 bases; unmatched junction nucleotides: 4. Germline CDR1 is SGHRS and CDR2 is YFSETQ. The CDR3 is 13 residues long. CDR3 loop: CASSLGQGNGYTF. CDR3 DNA: TGCGCCAGCAGCTTGGGACAGGGAAACGGCTACACCTTC.

The chain links TRBV5-1 to TRBJ2-7; 14 positions agree with TRBD2. The V segment lost 5 bases and the J segment 7 bases; nucleotides outside the gene matches: 8. The CDR3 runs 15 residues. Germline V gene sequence: CDR1 SGHRS, CDR2 YFSETQ. The CDR3 region is CASRPGLAGGKEQYF. The DNA for the CDR3 is TGCGCCAGCAGACCCGGACTAGCGGGGGGAAAAGAGCAGTACTTC.

The J gene is TRBJ1-1, the V gene TRBV28, with 7 bases lining up with TRBD1. V lost 10 bases, J lost 1 base, and 6 bases stayed unmatched. The germline V gene has CDR1 MDHEN and CDR2 SYDVKM. The CDR3 is 13 amino acids. CDR3 DNA: TGTGCCACCATGACAGGGCCGAACACTGAAGCTTTCTTT. Its translation is CATMTGPNTEAFF.

CDR3 amino acids: CAIKTESSGNTIYF. In DNA, the CDR3 is TGTGCCATCAAGACAGAAAGCTCTGGAAACACCATATATTTT. This chain links TRBV10-3 with TRBJ1-3, with D maybe TRBD1 (5 bases). V shed 7 bases and J shed 0 bases, with 10 bases lying between them. The CDR3 consists of 14 residues. Looked up from germline, CDR1 is ENHRY and CDR2 is SYGVKD.

V gene TRBV2 combines with J gene TRBJ1-2, with D possibly TRBD1 on 5 matching bases. The CDR3 consists of 14 residues. Germline V gene lookup returns CDR1 SNHLY and CDR2 FYNNEI. The V end was cut by 5 bases, the J end by 4 bases, with 14 bases between. CDR3 residues: CASSPGRSIYGYTF. CDR3 in DNA: TGTGCCAGCAGTCCAGGGAGGTCGATCTATGGCTACACCTTC.

This clone was detected once. The chain has TRBV23-1 and TRBJ2-3; D unresolved. TRBV23-1 is sorted into the ORF group, with uncertain function. This CDR3 has 17 amino acids. The V gene lost 11 bases and the J gene lost 1 base, with 25 bases spanning the gap. CDR3 in amino acids: CAERMELLSIGTDTQYF. CDR3 coding DNA: TGCGCCGAAAGGATGGAGCTATTATCGATTGGCACAGATACGCAGTATTTT.